The next 14 T cell receptor beta chains were all read from a single sample in a study of T cells in Graves' hyperthyroidism and ophthalmopathy. RNA transcripts gave rise to amplified TCR beta CDR3 regions. Using the HTBI primer set, a first-round RT-PCR was run on the TCR CDR3. One entry per CDR3 protein results from TCRdb running MiXCR on the multiplex PCR reads. The repertoire includes about 360,000 distinct CDR3 sequences, around 14% of them detected once, and 9.2% sits in the top ten. The sample taken for sequencing was blood. The receptor source for this set is a woman under 30 with Graves' hyperthyroidism.

Only a few counts were recorded for this clonotype. This chain connects TRBV24-1 to TRBJ2-1; D might be TRBD1 (6 bases). The germline gives CDR1 KGHDR, CDR2 SFDVKD. CDR3 size: 15 residues. V was clipped by 4 bases and J by 6 bases, with 15 bases between them. CDR3 bases: TGTGCCACCAGTGACCCCACCGGGACATTCAATGAGCAGTTCTTC. Encoded protein: CATSDPTGTFNEQFF.

This clonotype has ten or more counts. This chain joins TRBV27 and TRBJ2-7; a weak D match, TRBD2 (6 bases). The CDR3 is 13 amino acids. Trimming removed 8 bases at V and 2 bases at J, with 13 bases between. The germline CDR1 and CDR2 sequences are MNHEY and SMNVEV (reference sequence). The DNA for the CDR3 is TGTGCCAGCTCACCGGGAGCAACCTACGAGCAGTACTTC. Its translation is CASSPGATYEQYF.

This clonotype was seen ten or more times. The chain recombines TRBV19 with TRBJ2-2, with D possibly TRBD2 on 5 matching bases. CDR1 and CDR2 (germline): LNHDA, SQIVND (reference sequence). The CDR3 contains 13 residues. V was trimmed by 7 bases and J by 3 bases, leaving 9 bases between them. The CDR3 reads CASNSGYTGELFF. The CDR3 DNA is TGTGCCAGTAACAGCGGTTACACCGGGGAGCTGTTTTTT.

The sample holds many counts of this clonotype. The chain is built from TRBV2 and TRBJ2-5; D gene ambiguous. Trimming cost V 10 bases and J 1 base, with 16 bases left between them. CDR1 is SNHLY, CDR2 FYNNEI, per germline. The CDR3 spans 14 residues. This CDR3 reads CATKLGRSQETQYF. The CDR3 DNA is TGTGCCACCAAACTCGGACGGTCCCAAGAGACCCAGTACTTC.

This clonotype occurred many times. V gene TRBV7-3 combines with J gene TRBJ2-1; 10 bases map to TRBD2. Losses at the gene ends were 2 bases for V and 4 bases for J; bases not matched to a gene: 8. The CDR3 loop spans 17 amino acids. Looked up from germline, CDR1 is SGHTA and CDR2 is FQGTGA. The CDR3 loop reads CASSLGASGSGYNEQFF. The DNA of the CDR3 is TGTGCCAGCAGCTTAGGGGCTAGCGGGAGCGGTTACAATGAGCAGTTCTTC.

This clonotype was observed at least ten times. The chain joins TRBV20-1 to TRBJ2-2; D unresolved. The CDR3 runs 14 residues. Trimming left V 2 bases short and J 3 bases short, with 10 bases between. Germline loops: CDR1 DFQATT, CDR2 SNEGSKA (reference sequence). Here the CDR3 reads CSARPIVDTGELFF. In DNA, the CDR3 is TGCAGTGCTAGACCAATTGTGGACACCGGGGAGCTGTTTTTT.

This clonotype was picked up a small number of times. The gene calls are TRBV5-1 and TRBJ1-1; TRBD1 aligns across 10 bases. Germline lookup yields CDR1 SGHRS and CDR2 YFSETQ. The trim removed 4 bases at V and 5 bases at J, leaving 8 bases unmatched. This CDR3 is built from 15 residues. The chain's CDR3 is CASSPTGGALTEAFF. DNA of the CDR3: TGCGCCAGCAGCCCGACAGGGGGCGCTTTAACTGAAGCTTTCTTT.

This clonotype was observed once. Germline is not matched at one junction end, which may reflect a read error. The V gene is TRBV4-1, the J gene TRBJ2-7; 11 bases map to TRBD1. Germline V gene lookup returns CDR1 MGHRA and CDR2 YSYEKL. This CDR3 has 16 amino acids. CDR3 nucleotide sequence: TGCGTCAGCAGCCACACTTCGGACAGGGGGCACTACGAGCAGTACTTC. This sequence encodes CVSSHTSDRGHYEQYF.

With regard to this clonotype: A read error may be the cause here, since a much bigger clone is one base away. The chain couples TRBV6-5 to TRBJ1-5, with a tentative D call TRBD1 (5 bases). CDR1 is MNHEY, CDR2 SVGAGI, per germline. This CDR3 is built from 14 residues. The CDR3 coding sequence is TGTACCAGCAGTTATAGGGGATCCCATCAGCCCCAGCATTTT. It is translated as CTSSYRGSHQPQHF.

The sample holds a few counts of this clonotype. The rearrangement joins TRBV6-1 to TRBJ2-2, with TRBD2 matching 9 bases. The germline V gene has CDR1 MNHNS and CDR2 SASEGT. The ends lost 5 bases at V and 4 bases at J; junction bases unmatched: 8. The CDR3 runs to 16 residues. Here the CDR3 reads CASSYQGSGGTGELFF. DNA of the CDR3: TGTGCCAGCAGTTATCAGGGTAGCGGGGGCACCGGGGAGCTGTTTTTT.

This clonotype was counted many times. V is TRBV27 and J is TRBJ1-1; TRBD1 is a possible D gene (5 bases). V lost 4 bases to trimming and J lost 0 bases, with 9 bases between them. The CDR3 spans 14 residues. The germline V gene encodes CDR1 MNHEY and CDR2 SMNVEV (reference sequence). The CDR3 DNA reads TGTGCCAGCAGTTCGGACACCTTGAACACTGAAGCTTTCTTT. This sequence encodes CASSSDTLNTEAFF.

This clonotype was recorded many times. The chain combines TRBV14 with TRBJ2-7, with TRBD2 matching 7 bases. Germline CDR1 is SGHDN and CDR2 is FVKESK. The length of the CDR3 is 17 residues. The junction had 15 bases not matched to a gene; V was cut back by 3 bases and J by 4 bases. The CDR3 DNA follows: TGTGCCAGCAGCCACCGGGACTACTTCGGAGTTCTATACGAGCAGTACTTC. The encoded protein is CASSHRDYFGVLYEQYF. Filled out from reference TRBV14 and TRBJ2-7, the complete variable domain reads EAGVTQFPSHSVIEKGQTVTLRCDPISGHDNLYWYRRVMGKEIKFLLHFVKESKQDESGMPNNRFLAERTGGTYSTLKVQPAELEDSGVYFCASSHRDYFGVLYEQYFGPGTRLTVT.

This clonotype was detected ten times or more. The chain employs TRBV6-5 and TRBJ2-3; TRBD2 matches at 10 bases. CDR3 length: 15 amino acids. Germline CDR1 and CDR2: MNHEY and SVGAGI. Trimming at V came to 0 bases and at J to 6 bases, leaving 3 bases not matched to a gene. The CDR3 nucleotides are TGTGCCAGCAGTTACTCGATAGCGGGGGGTGATACGCAGTATTTT. It is translated as CASSYSIAGGDTQYF.

Notes on this clonotype: A clone one base away is much larger, so this may be a read error. The chain employs TRBV7-3 and TRBJ2-7; D is undetermined. Trimming stripped 2 bases from V and 3 bases from J, with 14 bases between. This CDR3 comprises 15 residues. CDR1 is SGHTA and CDR2 is FQGTGA in the germline V gene. The CDR3 region has the DNA TGTGCCAGCAGCTTATTCTCTAGTGAACGCTACGAGCAGTACTTC. Amino acids: CASSLFSSERYEQYF.